The 32 T cell receptor beta chains below all came from one sample that was sequenced in a study of blood T cell repertoires in COVID-19. Assay: immunoSEQ multiplex PCR; the TCRdb copy retains only in-frame clones and omits some. The table shows 130,000 or so clones, with 70% to 80% occurring only once. Sequences were obtained from peripheral blood. These receptors all stem from a human donor in a cohort sampled during active COVID-19.

This clone was found a few times. This sequence joins TRBV6-5 and TRBJ2-7; possible D gene TRBD1, 5 bases. This CDR3 region has 13 residues. Germline values: CDR1 MNHEY, CDR2 SVGAGI. V was clipped by 2 bases and J by 6 bases, with 11 bases between them. CDR3 sequence: CASSYGQGPEQYF. For the CDR3, the DNA is TGTGCCAGCAGTTACGGGCAGGGTCCCGAGCAGTACTTC.

This rearrangement joins TRBV11-2 to TRBJ2-7; no definite D call. V was cut by 5 bases and J by 7 bases, with 12 bases left in between. The V gene's germline CDR1 is SGHAT and CDR2 FQNNGV. This CDR3 is 12 amino acids long. CDR3 in DNA: TGTGCCAGCAGCCCAAGGTCCAGGGAGCAGTACTTC. This sequence encodes CASSPRSREQYF.

This sequence joins TRBV18 and TRBJ1-1; D is perhaps TRBD1 (5 bases). Trimming cost V 4 bases and J 2 bases, with 20 bases left between them. Germline V lookup: CDR1 KGHSH, CDR2 LQKENI. CDR3 size: 17 residues. The CDR3 DNA reads TGTGCCAGCTCACGCGGGGCAGGGCTGGGTTCCAACACTGAAGCTTTCTTT. Translating it yields CASSRGAGLGSNTEAFF.

V gene TRBV4-1 combines with J gene TRBJ2-1; possible D gene TRBD2, 5 bases. Germline V gene sequence: CDR1 MGHRA, CDR2 YSYEKL. Trimming took off 4 bases at V and 10 bases at J, with 14 bases between the two ends. This CDR3 comprises 13 residues. The CDR3 loop reads CASSPSGGDEQFF. CDR3 in DNA: TGCGCCAGCAGCCCAAGCGGTGGCGACGAGCAGTTCTTC.

The chain is built from TRBV6-5 and TRBJ2-5; D is possibly TRBD1 (7 bases). Germline loops: CDR1 MNHEY, CDR2 SVGAGI. V lost 6 bases and J 4 bases, leaving 12 bases between the germline ends. CDR3 length: 13 amino acids. CDR3 nucleotide sequence: TGTGCCAGCAGGCAGGGGGGTCTAGAGACCCAGTACTTC. It specifies CASRQGGLETQYF.

The V call is TRBV5-4, the J call TRBJ2-5; maybe TRBD1 (5 bases). CDR1 and CDR2 (germline): SGHNT, YYREEE (reference sequence). Trimming left V 4 bases short and J 5 bases short, with 12 bases between. The CDR3 has 13 amino acids. This CDR3 is CASSDSLVETQYF. In nucleotides, the CDR3 is TGTGCCAGCAGCGACAGCCTGGTTGAGACCCAGTACTTC.

The rearrangement links TRBV6-5 to TRBJ1-1, with D tentatively TRBD1 (6 bases). From germline, CDR1 is MNHEY and CDR2 SVGAGI. V lost 8 bases and J 3 bases, leaving 16 bases between the germline ends. The CDR3 loop spans 14 amino acids. The CDR3 coding sequence is TGTGCCAGCGTCAAGCCGGGGGGCGACACTGAAGCTTTCTTT. Encoded protein: CASVKPGGDTEAFF.

This rearrangement joins TRBV7-9 to TRBJ2-7; TRBD1 aligns across 9 bases. This CDR3 spans 14 amino acids. J lost 4 bases, V lost 4 bases, and 5 bases had no gene match. CDR1 is SEHNR and CDR2 is FQNEAQ in the germline V gene (reference sequence). CDR3 bases: TGTGCCAGCAGCTCCGGGACAGGGATGTACGAGCAGTACTTC. Its protein is CASSSGTGMYEQYF. The variable domain in full, with the rest retrieved from reference TRBV7-9 and TRBJ2-7, is DTGVSQNPRHKITKRGQNVTFRCDPISEHNRLYWYRQTLGQGPEFLTYFQNEAQLEKSRLLSDRFSAERPKGSFSTLEIQRTEQGDSAMYLCASSSGTGMYEQYFGPGTRLTVT.

V and J are TRBV10-3 and TRBJ1-4, with unresolved D. The length of the CDR3 is 14 residues. Germline CDR1 ENHRY, CDR2 SYGVKD. Trimming shortened V by 4 bases and J by 8 bases, and 14 bases separated the two germline ends. The CDR3 sequence: CAISAGEEAEKLFF. The CDR3 region has the DNA TGTGCCATCAGTGCAGGTGAGGAGGCGGAAAAACTGTTTTTT.

The chain combines TRBV11-3 with TRBJ2-7; 8 bases agree with TRBD1. Germline V gene sequence: CDR1 SGHNT, CDR2 YENEEA. The CDR3 runs to 15 residues. J lost 0 bases, V lost 5 bases, and 6 bases had no gene match. The CDR3 is CASSIGTGVSYEQYF. In DNA form, the CDR3 reads TGTGCCAGCAGCATCGGGACAGGAGTCTCCTACGAGCAGTACTTC.

The chain recombines TRBV19 with TRBJ1-1; TRBD1 aligns across 7 bases. The germline gives CDR1 LNHDA, CDR2 SQIVND (reference sequence). V was clipped by 3 bases and J by 2 bases; unmatched bases: 6. The CDR3 has 15 amino acids. The CDR3 sequence: CASSMLAGGNTEAFF. In DNA form, the CDR3 reads TGTGCCAGTAGTATGTTGGCAGGGGGAAACACTGAAGCTTTCTTT. The full variable domain, completed using reference TRBV19 and TRBJ1-1, is DGGITQSPKYLFRKEGQNVTLSCEQNLNHDAMYWYRQDPGQGLRLIYYSQIVNDFQKGDIAEGYSVSREKKESFPLTVTSAQKNPTAFYLCASSMLAGGNTEAFFGQGTRLTVV.

CDR3 sequence: CASSEAPLLLAGTESEQYF. The CDR3 DNA reads as TGTGCCAGCAGTGAAGCTCCCCTTTTACTAGCGGGAACGGAAAGCGAGCAGTACTTC. This chain links TRBV6-1 with TRBJ2-7, with 10 positions matching TRBD2. Germline-derived CDR1 and CDR2 are MNHNS and SASEGT. The CDR3 extends over 19 amino acids. The V and J ends lost 0 bases and 6 bases, in that order; junction bases with no gene match: 17.

V and J are TRBV28 and TRBJ1-2, with 7 bases lining up with TRBD1. This CDR3 is built from 14 residues. Germline V gene lookup returns CDR1 MDHEN and CDR2 SYDVKM. V trimming: 4 bases; J trimming: 3 bases; junction bases outside the gene matches: 5. The CDR3 sequence is CASSSGQDDYGYTF. CDR3 nucleotide sequence: TGTGCCAGCAGTTCTGGACAGGATGACTATGGCTACACCTTC.

The rearrangement uses TRBV5-4 and TRBJ2-1; 14 bases map to TRBD2. The J segment lost 8 bases and the V segment lost 2 bases, leaving 9 bases of the junction unmatched. The germline V gene encodes CDR1 SGHNT and CDR2 YYREEE (reference sequence). The CDR3 covers 17 residues. The CDR3 coding sequence is TGTGCCAGCAGCTTTAAAGGGACTAGCGGGAGAGTACATGAGCAGTTCTTC. Translating it yields CASSFKGTSGRVHEQFF.

The V call is TRBV27, the J call TRBJ2-7; tentative D call: TRBD1 (6 bases). The CDR3 extends over 13 amino acids. Trimming took 5 bases from V and 3 from J, leaving 11 bases between them. Germline V lookup: CDR1 MNHEY, CDR2 SMNVEV (reference sequence). This CDR3 is CASSPGQLYEQYF. CDR3 coding DNA: TGTGCCAGCAGTCCGGGACAACTCTACGAGCAGTACTTC.

The chain recombines TRBV21-1 with TRBJ2-7; the D call in the table, TRBD2, was not verified against the DNA. TRBV21-1 is given as a pseudogene. CDR3 length: 15 amino acids. The CDR3 protein is CASSRPSKTPSEQYF. DNA for the CDR3: TGTGCCAGCAGCAGGCCTAGCAAAACCCCCAGCGAGCAGTACTTC.

The gene calls are TRBV27 and TRBJ1-4; TRBD1 matches 11 bases. Losses at the gene ends were 5 bases for V and 10 bases for J; bases not matched to a gene: 3. Germline CDR1 and CDR2: MNHEY and SMNVEV (reference sequence). CDR3 length: 13 amino acids. CDR3 region: CASSTDRGRKLFF. Here the CDR3 DNA reads TGTGCCAGCAGTACGGACAGGGGGCGAAAACTGTTTTTT.

The chain uses TRBV9 and TRBJ2-1, with D possibly matching TRBD1 (6 bases). In germline, CDR1 is SGDLS, CDR2 YYNGEE. This CDR3 is 18 amino acids long. V gave up 3 bases and J gave up 0 bases, with 19 bases separating them. CDR3 sequence (DNA): TGTGCCAGCAGCGCCCTCGACAGGACATACCTCTCCTACAATGAGCAGTTCTTC. It translates to CASSALDRTYLSYNEQFF.

This chain uses TRBV7-6 with TRBJ2-7; TRBD1 matches 7 bases. Trimming cost V 0 bases and J 1 base; bases outside gene matches: 3. CDR3 length equals 15 residues. CDR1 SGHVS and CDR2 FNYEAQ come from the germline V gene. CDR3 in DNA: TGTGCCAGCAGCTTAGCTCCGGGACAGTCCTACGAGCAGTACTTC. Its protein product is CASSLAPGQSYEQYF.

A note on this clone: This same CDR3 is encoded by further DNA sequences in the sample. The V gene is TRBV11-3, the J gene TRBJ2-7; 11 bases align to TRBD1. The junction had 5 bases not matched to a gene; V was cut back by 5 bases and J by 5 bases. Looked up from germline, CDR1 is SGHNT and CDR2 is YENEEA. CDR3 size: 14 residues. CDR3 region: CASSLGTGGHEQYF. The CDR3, as DNA: TGTGCCAGCAGCCTCGGGACAGGGGGACACGAGCAGTACTTC.

The genes are TRBV5-5 and TRBJ2-2; weak D call: TRBD2 (6 bases). Between the trimmed V and J ends, which lost 6 bases and 1 base, there was a span of 16 bases. Germline assignment: CDR1 SGHKS and CDR2 YYEKEE (reference sequence). The CDR3 length is 16 residues. Written as DNA, the CDR3 is TGTGCCAGCACCCGATCCGGGGGAGTGAACACCGGGGAGCTGTTTTTT. It translates to CASTRSGGVNTGELFF.

There are a few counts of this clone. J is TRBJ1-1 and V is TRBV18, with a possible D match to TRBD1 (5 bases). In germline, CDR1 is KGHSH, CDR2 LQKENI. The germline V and J ends were trimmed by 6 bases and 1 base, with 18 bases remaining between them. The CDR3 totals 16 residues. The DNA for the CDR3 is TGTGCCAGCTCGCCCCCTGGGGGGTACGCGAACACTGAAGCTTTCTTT. This sequence encodes CASSPPGGYANTEAFF. Complete variable domain (other parts from reference TRBV18 and TRBJ1-1): NAGVMQNPRHLVRRRGQEARLRCSPMKGHSHVYWYRQLPEEGLKFMVYLQKENIIDESGMPKERFSAEFPKEGPSILRIQQVVRGDSAAYFCASSPPGGYANTEAFFGQGTRLTVV.

The rearrangement uses TRBV5-6 and TRBJ1-2; D may be TRBD1 (5 bases). Per the germline V gene, CDR1 is SGHDT and CDR2 is YYEEEE. The CDR3 loop spans 13 amino acids. Trimming stripped 5 bases from V and 3 bases from J, with 11 bases between. The CDR3 region has the DNA TGTGCCAGCAGTTCAGGGTATCACTATGGCTACACCTTC. Protein: CASSSGYHYGYTF.

The V call is TRBV9, the J call TRBJ1-1; unclear D gene. Deletions cut 0 bases from V and 4 bases from J, with 13 bases between. Germline values: CDR1 SGDLS, CDR2 YYNGEE. This CDR3 spans 15 amino acids. Here the CDR3 DNA reads TGTGCCAGCAGCGTAGCTGAGGGAGCGGGCACTGAAGCTTTCTTT. This sequence encodes CASSVAEGAGTEAFF.

The chain uses TRBV6-5 and TRBJ1-3; D might be TRBD1 (5 bases). The CDR3 extends over 12 amino acids. Trimming pared 6 bases from V and 4 bases from J, leaving 7 bases between. Germline V gene lookup returns CDR1 MNHEY and CDR2 SVGAGI. The CDR3 spells CASRTAGNTIYF. CDR3 coding DNA: TGTGCCAGCAGGACAGCGGGAAACACCATATATTTT.

The genes are TRBV5-6 and TRBJ2-7; D is possibly TRBD2 (6 bases). The CDR3 consists of 13 residues. From germline, CDR1 is SGHDT and CDR2 YYEEEE. V was trimmed by 2 bases and J by 3 bases, leaving 9 bases between them. Here the CDR3 DNA reads TGTGCCAGCAGCTTCGGGGGAGACTACGAGCAGTACTTC. This sequence encodes CASSFGGDYEQYF.

V gene TRBV5-6 combines with J gene TRBJ2-7, with 8 bases identical to TRBD1. The CDR3 totals 16 residues. CDR1 and CDR2 (germline): SGHDT, YYEEEE. V gave up 4 bases and J gave up 3 bases; unmatched junction bases: 12. The DNA for the CDR3 is TGTGCCAGCAGCCCCACCGGGACAGGACTTTTCTACGAGCAGTACTTC. Translating gives CASSPTGTGLFYEQYF. Full variable domain (rest looked up from reference TRBV5-6 and TRBJ2-7): DAGVTQSPTHLIKTRGQQVTLRCSPKSGHDTVSWYQQALGQGPQFIFQYYEEEERQRGNFPDRFSGHQFPNYSSELNVNALLLGDSALYLCASSPTGTGLFYEQYFGPGTRLTVT.

The V gene is TRBV5-4, the J gene TRBJ1-1; TRBD1 agrees at 9 bases. The length of the CDR3 is 15 residues. Trimming removed 0 bases from V and 3 bases from J; junction bases left unmatched: 3. The V gene's germline CDR1 is SGHNT and CDR2 YYREEE (reference sequence). The CDR3 DNA sequence: TGTGCCAGCAGCTTGGTTGGACAGGGGTACACTGAAGCTTTCTTT. This sequence encodes CASSLVGQGYTEAFF.

The chain joins TRBV2 to TRBJ1-4, with no clear D. The CDR3 length is 13 residues. Germline CDR1 reads SNHLY; CDR2 reads FYNNEI. V was trimmed by 1 base and J by 7 bases, leaving 7 bases between them. For the CDR3, the DNA is TGTGCCAGCAGTGAAGAAAGGAGTGAAAAACTGTTTTTT. Residues: CASSEERSEKLFF.

The gene calls are TRBV5-1 and TRBJ1-4; the D gene is possibly TRBD1 (6 bases). The CDR3 has 14 residues. Germline V CDR1 and CDR2: SGHRS, YFSETQ. V was clipped by 5 bases and J by 7 bases, with 15 bases between them. The CDR3 nucleotides read TGCGCCAGCAGGGCAGGGGAGACCTCTGAAAAACTGTTTTTT. The encoded protein is CASRAGETSEKLFF. Full variable domain (rest looked up from reference TRBV5-1 and TRBJ1-4): KAGVTQTPRYLIKTRGQQVTLSCSPISGHRSVSWYQQTPGQGLQFLFEYFSETQRNKGNFPGRFSGRQFSNSRSEMNVSTLELGDSALYLCASRAGETSEKLFFGSGTQLSVL.

The V call is TRBV16, the J call TRBJ1-2; D ambiguous. The length of the CDR3 is 14 residues. V shed 4 bases and J shed 4 bases, with 13 bases lying between them. Germline V gene lookup returns CDR1 KGHSY and CDR2 FQNENV. CDR3 DNA sequence: TGTGCCAGCAGCCTAGACGGGGTCTCCTATGGCTACACCTTC. Translating it yields CASSLDGVSYGYTF.

This sequence joins TRBV5-4 and TRBJ2-7; D call uncertain. The germline V gene has CDR1 SGHNT and CDR2 YYREEE (reference sequence). The CDR3 totals 11 residues. Between the trimmed V and J ends, which lost 0 bases and 7 bases, there was a span of 5 bases. The CDR3 here is CASSLAREQYF. CDR3 DNA: TGTGCCAGCAGCTTGGCGCGGGAGCAGTACTTC.